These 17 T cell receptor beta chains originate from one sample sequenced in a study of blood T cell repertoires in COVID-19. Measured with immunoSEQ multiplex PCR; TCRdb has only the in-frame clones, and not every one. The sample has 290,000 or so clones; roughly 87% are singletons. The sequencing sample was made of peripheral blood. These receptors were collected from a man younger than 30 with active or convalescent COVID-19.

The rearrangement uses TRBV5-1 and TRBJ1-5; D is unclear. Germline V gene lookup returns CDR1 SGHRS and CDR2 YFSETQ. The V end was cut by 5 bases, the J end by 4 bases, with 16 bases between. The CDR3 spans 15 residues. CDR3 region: CASRTTPNSNQPQHF. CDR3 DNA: TGCGCCAGCAGAACTACCCCTAATTCTAATCAGCCCCAGCATTTT.

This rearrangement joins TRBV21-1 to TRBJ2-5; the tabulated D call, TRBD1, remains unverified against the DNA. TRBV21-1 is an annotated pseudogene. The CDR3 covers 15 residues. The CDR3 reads CASSKGGTDQETQYF. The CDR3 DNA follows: TGTGCCAGCAGCAAAGGAGGGACAGACCAAGAGACCCAGTACTTC.

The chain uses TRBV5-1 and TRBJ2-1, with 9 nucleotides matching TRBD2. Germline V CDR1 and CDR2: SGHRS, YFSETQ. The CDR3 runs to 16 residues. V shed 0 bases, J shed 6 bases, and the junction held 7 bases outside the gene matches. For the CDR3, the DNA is TGCGCCAGCAGCTTGGCCGGGGCGGGAGGGCCCAATGAGCAGTTCTTC. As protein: CASSLAGAGGPNEQFF.

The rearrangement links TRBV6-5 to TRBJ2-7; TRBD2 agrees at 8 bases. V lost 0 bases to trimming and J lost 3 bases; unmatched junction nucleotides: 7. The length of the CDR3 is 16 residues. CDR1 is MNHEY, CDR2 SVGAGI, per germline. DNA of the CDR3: TGTGCCAGCAGTTACTCGACGGTAGCGGGATACTACGAGCAGTACTTC. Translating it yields CASSYSTVAGYYEQYF.

This chain's CDR3 is CASSPNAAGGAYNEQFF. The CDR3 nucleotides are TGTGCCAGTAGTCCGAACGCGGCGGGAGGGGCCTACAATGAGCAGTTCTTC. The chain is built from TRBV19 and TRBJ2-1; 9 positions agree with TRBD2. CDR3 length: 17 amino acids. The germline gives CDR1 LNHDA, CDR2 SQIVND (reference sequence). V lost 5 bases to trimming and J lost 2 bases; unmatched junction nucleotides: 10. The complete variable domain, with remaining parts taken from reference TRBV19 and TRBJ2-1, reads DGGITQSPKYLFRKEGQNVTLSCEQNLNHDAMYWYRQDPGQGLRLIYYSQIVNDFQKGDIAEGYSVSREKKESFPLTVTSAQKNPTAFYLCASSPNAAGGAYNEQFFGPGTRLTVL.

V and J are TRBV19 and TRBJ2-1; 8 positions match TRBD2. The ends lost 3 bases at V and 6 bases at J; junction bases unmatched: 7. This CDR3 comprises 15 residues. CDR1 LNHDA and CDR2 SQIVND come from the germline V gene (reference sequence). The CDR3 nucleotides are TGTGCCAGTAGTATGGGGCTAGCGGGTGGCAATGAGCAGTTCTTC. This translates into CASSMGLAGGNEQFF.

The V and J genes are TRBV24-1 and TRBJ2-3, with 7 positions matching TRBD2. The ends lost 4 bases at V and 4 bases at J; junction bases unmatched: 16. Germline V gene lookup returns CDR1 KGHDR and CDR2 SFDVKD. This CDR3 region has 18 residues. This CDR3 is CATSERPSTRGRADTQYF. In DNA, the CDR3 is TGTGCCACCAGTGAGCGGCCTTCCACTCGGGGGAGGGCAGATACGCAGTATTTT.

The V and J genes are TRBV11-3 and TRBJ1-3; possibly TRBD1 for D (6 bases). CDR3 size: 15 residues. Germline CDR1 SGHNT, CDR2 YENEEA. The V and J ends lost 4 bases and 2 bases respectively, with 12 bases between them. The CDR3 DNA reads TGTGCCAGCAGCTACGGGACACACCCTGGAAACACCATATATTTT. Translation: CASSYGTHPGNTIYF.

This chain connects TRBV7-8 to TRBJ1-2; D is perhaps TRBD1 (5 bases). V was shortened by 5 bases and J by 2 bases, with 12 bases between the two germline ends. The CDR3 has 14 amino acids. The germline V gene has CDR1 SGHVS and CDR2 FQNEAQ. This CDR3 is CASSTKTDNYGYTF. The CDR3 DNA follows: TGTGCCAGCAGCACCAAGACAGACAACTATGGCTACACCTTC. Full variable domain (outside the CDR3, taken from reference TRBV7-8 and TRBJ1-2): GAGVSQSPRYKVAKRGQDVALRCDPISGHVSLFWYQQALGQGPEFLTYFQNEAQLDKSGLPSDRFFAERPEGSVSTLKIQRTQQEDSAVYLCASSTKTDNYGYTFGSGTRLTVV.

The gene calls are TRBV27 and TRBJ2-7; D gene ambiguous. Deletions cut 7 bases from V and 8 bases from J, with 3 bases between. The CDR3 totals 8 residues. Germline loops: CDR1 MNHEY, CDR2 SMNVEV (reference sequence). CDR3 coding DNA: TGTGCCAGCACTCAGCAGTACTTC. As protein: CASTQQYF.

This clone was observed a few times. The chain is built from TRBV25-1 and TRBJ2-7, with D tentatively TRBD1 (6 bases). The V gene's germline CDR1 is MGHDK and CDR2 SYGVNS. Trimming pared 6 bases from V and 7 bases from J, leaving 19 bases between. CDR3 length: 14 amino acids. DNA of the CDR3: TGTGCCAGCAGGGAGACAGGCGGCTACGTGGAGCAGTACTTC. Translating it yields CASRETGGYVEQYF.

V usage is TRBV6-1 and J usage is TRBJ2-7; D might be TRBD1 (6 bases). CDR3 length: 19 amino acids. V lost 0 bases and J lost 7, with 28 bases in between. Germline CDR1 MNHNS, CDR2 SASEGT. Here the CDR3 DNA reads TGTGCCAGCAGTGAAGCTTACCTACTGGACAGACCAAAAAGGTATGAGCAGTACTTC. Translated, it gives CASSEAYLLDRPKRYEQYF.

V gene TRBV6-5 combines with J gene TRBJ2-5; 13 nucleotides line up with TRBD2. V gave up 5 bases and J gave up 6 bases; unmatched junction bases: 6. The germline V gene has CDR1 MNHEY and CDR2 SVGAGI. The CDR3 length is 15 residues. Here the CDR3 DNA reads TGTGCCAGCAGTCCACTAGCGGGGGGGCCGAAGACCCAGTACTTC. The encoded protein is CASSPLAGGPKTQYF.

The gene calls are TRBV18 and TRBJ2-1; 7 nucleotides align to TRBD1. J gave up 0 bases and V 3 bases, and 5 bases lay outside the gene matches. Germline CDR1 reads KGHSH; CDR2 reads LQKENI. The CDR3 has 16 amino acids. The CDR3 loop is CASSPSGQPSYNEQFF. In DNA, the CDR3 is TGTGCCAGCTCACCCTCGGGACAGCCCTCCTACAATGAGCAGTTCTTC.

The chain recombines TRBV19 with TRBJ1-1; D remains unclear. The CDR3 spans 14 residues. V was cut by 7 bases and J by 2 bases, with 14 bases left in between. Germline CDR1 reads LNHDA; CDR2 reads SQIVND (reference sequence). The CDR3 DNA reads TGTGCCAGTAAAGGTTCTTACAGCAACACTGAAGCTTTCTTT. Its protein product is CASKGSYSNTEAFF.

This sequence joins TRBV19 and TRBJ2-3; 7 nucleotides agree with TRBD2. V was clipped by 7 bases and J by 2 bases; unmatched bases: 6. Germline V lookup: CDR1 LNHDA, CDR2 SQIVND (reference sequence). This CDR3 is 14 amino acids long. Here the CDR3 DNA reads TGTGCCAGTAAGGGACTACAAGACACAGATACGCAGTATTTT. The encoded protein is CASKGLQDTDTQYF.

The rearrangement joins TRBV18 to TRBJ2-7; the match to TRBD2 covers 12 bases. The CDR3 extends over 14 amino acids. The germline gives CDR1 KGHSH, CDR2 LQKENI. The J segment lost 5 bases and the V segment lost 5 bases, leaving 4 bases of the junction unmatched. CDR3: CASSRTSGKNEQYF. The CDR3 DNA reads TGTGCCAGCTCAAGGACTAGCGGGAAAAACGAGCAGTACTTC.